A selection of T cell receptor beta chains follows, all from one sample in a study of CD8 T cells in Susac syndrome. TCRdb processed the immunoSEQ multiplex PCR reads anew with MiXCR; each CDR3 protein has one entry. There are about 69,000 distinct CDR3 sequences in the sample; roughly 90% occur only once, and 0.5% to 0.65% lies in the top ten. The specimen was CD8+ T cells from PBMCs. These receptor sequences come from a human donor with multiple sclerosis. Each CDR3 is given with its conserved first and last residue. The D gene is left open where the match is weak. A clone size is listed for some rows: how often the clone was seen (once, few, many), or a class if it is expanded.

CDR3nt: TGTGCCAGCAGCTTAGGTCCCTACCTCAATGAAAAACTGTTTTTT
CDR3aa: CASSLGPYLNEKLFF
j_gene: TRBJ1-4
len: 15
v_gene: TRBV7-8
d_gene: .
abundance: few

CDR3nt: TGTGCTAGTGGCACCGCAGGGATCGGGGAGCTGTTTTTT
CDR3aa: CASGTAGIGELFF
j_gene: TRBJ2-2
len: 13
v_gene: TRBV12-5
d_gene: .
abundance: once

CDR3nt: TGTGCCAGCAGTCCCAGGGGGGAGCAGTTCTTC
CDR3aa: CASSPRGEQFF
j_gene: TRBJ2-1
len: 11
v_gene: TRBV12-3/TRBV12-4
d_gene: TRBD1
abundance: .

CDR3nt: TGCGCCAGCAGCTTCTCCGGGACCACTACCGGGGAGCTGTTTTTT
CDR3aa: CASSFSGTTTGELFF
j_gene: TRBJ2-2
len: 15
v_gene: TRBV5-1
d_gene: .
abundance: .

CDR3nt: TGCAGCGTTCGGGACGGCGATTCACCCCTCCACTTT
CDR3aa: CSVRDGDSPLHF
j_gene: TRBJ1-6
len: 12
v_gene: TRBV29-1
d_gene: .
abundance: once

CDR3nt: TGTGCCAGCAGCTTAGTTTTTTGGACAGGCGGGGCAGATACGCAGTATTTT
CDR3aa: CASSLVFWTGGADTQYF
j_gene: TRBJ2-3
len: 17
v_gene: TRBV7-2
d_gene: .
abundance: once

CDR3nt: TGTGCCAGCAGCTTAGTTGCAGGGCCCCATGAAGCTTTCTTT
CDR3aa: CASSLVAGPHEAFF
j_gene: TRBJ1-1
len: 14
v_gene: TRBV7-9
d_gene: .
abundance: .

CDR3nt: TGCGCCAGCAGCCAAGGGTTGGGACAGAGATACAATGAGCAGTTCTTC
CDR3aa: CASSQGLGQRYNEQFF
j_gene: TRBJ2-1
len: 16
v_gene: TRBV4-1
d_gene: TRBD1
abundance: .

CDR3nt: TGCAGTGCTAGGGAGGACAGGGGCGGCGCTGAAGCTTTCTTT
CDR3aa: CSAREDRGGAEAFF
j_gene: TRBJ1-1
len: 14
v_gene: TRBV20-1
d_gene: TRBD1
abundance: .

CDR3nt: TGTGCCAGCAGTTCCCGGGACTTATTAACAGATACGCAGTATTTT
CDR3aa: CASSSRDLLTDTQYF
j_gene: TRBJ2-3
len: 15
v_gene: TRBV28
d_gene: .
abundance: .

CDR3nt: TGTGCCATCACTTCCCCGAGGGACAGCGGGGAGACCCAGTACTTC
CDR3aa: CAITSPRDSGETQYF
j_gene: TRBJ2-5
len: 15
v_gene: TRBV2
d_gene: .
abundance: once

CDR3nt: TGTGCCAGCAGCCCAACCGCGGGCAACACTGAAGCTTTCTTT
CDR3aa: CASSPTAGNTEAFF
j_gene: TRBJ1-1
len: 14
v_gene: TRBV7-3
d_gene: .
abundance: .

CDR3nt: TGTGCCAGTAGTACCTACGGACAGCCCAATCAGCCCCAGCATTTT
CDR3aa: CASSTYGQPNQPQHF
j_gene: TRBJ1-5
len: 15
v_gene: TRBV19
d_gene: .
abundance: .

CDR3nt: TGCAGCGTTGATCGGGAAATCGGGACAGGGGGCTTCCAAGAGACCCAGTACTTC
CDR3aa: CSVDREIGTGGFQETQYF
j_gene: TRBJ2-5
len: 18
v_gene: TRBV29-1
d_gene: TRBD1
abundance: .

CDR3nt: TGTGCCAGCGGGACTAGCGTTACGAACACCGGGGAGCTGTTTTTT
CDR3aa: CASGTSVTNTGELFF
j_gene: TRBJ2-2
len: 15
v_gene: TRBV2
d_gene: TRBD2
abundance: once

CDR3nt: TGTGCCAGCAGTCCCCGACGGCGCGATAACACCTTC
CDR3aa: CASSPRRRDNTF
j_gene: TRBJ1-2
len: 12
v_gene: TRBV28
d_gene: .
abundance: .

CDR3nt: TGTGCCAGCAGCGTGTCTGAGAATGGCTACACCTTC
CDR3aa: CASSVSENGYTF
j_gene: TRBJ1-2
len: 12
v_gene: TRBV9
d_gene: .
abundance: .

CDR3nt: TGCAGTGCTAGAGAGTCGGGGGGGACAGGAGGGCTCGAGCAGTACTTC
CDR3aa: CSARESGGTGGLEQYF
j_gene: TRBJ2-7
len: 16
v_gene: TRBV20-1
d_gene: .
abundance: .

CDR3nt: TGTGCCAGCAGCGGGACTAGCGGGAGGTACAATGAGCAGTTCTTC
CDR3aa: CASSGTSGRYNEQFF
j_gene: TRBJ2-1
len: 15
v_gene: TRBV2
d_gene: TRBD2
abundance: once

CDR3nt: TGTGCCTGGGACCAGATTCGGGGGAACTACGAGCAGTACTTC
CDR3aa: CAWDQIRGNYEQYF
j_gene: TRBJ2-7
len: 14
v_gene: TRBV30
d_gene: .
abundance: .

CDR3nt: TGTGCCAGTACGATGTTTACAGGGGGCTCCTACAATGAGCAGTTCTTC
CDR3aa: CASTMFTGGSYNEQFF
j_gene: TRBJ2-1
len: 16
v_gene: TRBV19
d_gene: TRBD1
abundance: .

CDR3nt: TGTGCCAGCAGCCAGGGATCTGGGGAGCTGTTTTTT
CDR3aa: CASSQGSGELFF
j_gene: TRBJ2-2
len: 12
v_gene: TRBV7-3
d_gene: .
abundance: few

CDR3nt: TGTGCCAGCAGCCCCGCGGCAGGTTTCTCCTACGAGCAGTACTTC
CDR3aa: CASSPAAGFSYEQYF
j_gene: TRBJ2-7
len: 15
v_gene: TRBV13
d_gene: .
abundance: .

CDR3nt: TGTGCCAGCACCCCTCCCCCGGGGGGGGGCCCCGATACAGATACGCAGTATTTT
CDR3aa: CASTPPPGGGPDTDTQYF
j_gene: TRBJ2-3
len: 18
v_gene: TRBV6-1
d_gene: TRBD2
abundance: .

CDR3nt: TGTGCCAGCAGCTTTGACAGGGAACAAACTGGGGCCAACGTCCTGACTTTC
CDR3aa: CASSFDREQTGANVLTF
j_gene: TRBJ2-6
len: 17
v_gene: TRBV5-4
d_gene: TRBD1
abundance: .

CDR3nt: TGTGCCAGCAGCTTGGTGAACAGTCAAGAGACCCAGTACTTC
CDR3aa: CASSLVNSQETQYF
j_gene: TRBJ2-5
len: 14
v_gene: TRBV5-6
d_gene: .
abundance: .

CDR3nt: TGTGCCAGCAGCGTAGCTACCGGGCCGGGCGGCTACACCTTC
CDR3aa: CASSVATGPGGYTF
j_gene: TRBJ1-2
len: 14
v_gene: TRBV9
d_gene: .
abundance: .

CDR3nt: TGTGCCAGCAGCGTAGGTGGGGGGAACACCGGGGAGCTGTTTTTT
CDR3aa: CASSVGGGNTGELFF
j_gene: TRBJ2-2
len: 15
v_gene: TRBV9
d_gene: .
abundance: .

CDR3nt: TGTCAGGGGGAGACAGCCGATGGCTACACCTTC
CDR3aa: CQGETADGYTF
j_gene: TRBJ1-2
len: 11
v_gene: TRBV29-1
d_gene: TRBD1
abundance: .

CDR3nt: TGTGCCAGCAGCGTAGGTTTGGCAGGGAGCTCCTACGAGCAGTACTTC
CDR3aa: CASSVGLAGSSYEQYF
j_gene: TRBJ2-7
len: 16
v_gene: TRBV9
d_gene: .
abundance: .

CDR3nt: TGTGCCAGCAGTTTGGGCAGTACGTACGAGCAGTACTTC
CDR3aa: CASSLGSTYEQYF
j_gene: TRBJ2-7
len: 13
v_gene: TRBV28
d_gene: .
abundance: .

CDR3nt: TGTGCCAGCAGCTTATCTGAGGTCCTCACCGGGGAGCTGTTTTTT
CDR3aa: CASSLSEVLTGELFF
j_gene: TRBJ2-2
len: 15
v_gene: TRBV13
d_gene: .
abundance: .